The sequence of this T cell receptor (beta chain) was determined in a study of STAT5B mutations in CD4+ large granular lymphocyte leukemia. Study summary: The CDR3 'QG' motif was associated with a particular HLA allele among healthy donors. Regarding the study as a whole: Patient CD4-sorted repertoires stayed more clonal than healthy ones after leukemic-clone removal. No patients shared main leukemic clonotypes, though around 24% appeared at low frequency elsewhere.

Clones were read by immunoSEQ multiplex PCR, and TCRdb kept only the in-frame ones, dropping some. The sample has 32,000 or so clones, more than 65% seen once. V shed 7 bases and J shed 7 bases, with 10 bases lying between them. Germline-derived CDR1 and CDR2 are MNHEY and SVGAGI. The CDR3 totals 11 residues. A note on this clone: Its target is not known.

This sequence was found in a human donor in good health. Sequenced input: CD4+ T cells from blood buffy coats. The chain is built from TRBV6-5 and TRBJ1-2, with D hard to call. The CDR3 nucleotides read TGTGCCAGCAAGACGGCCGGTGGCTACACCTTC. Its protein product is CASKTAGGYTF.